The 20 T cell receptor beta chains reported below all come from one sample, sequenced in a study of cytomegalovirus exposure and HLA in healthy donors. Amplification used 60 Vbeta primers and 13 Jbeta primers. Some clones are missing from TCRdb's copy, which holds only in-frame ones; the method was immunoSEQ multiplex PCR. This table holds 130,000 or so clones, under 70% found once. The sequencing sample was made of PBMCs. The receptor source for this set is an older woman in good health and CMV-seronegative.

The rearrangement links TRBV7-9 to TRBJ2-3; 7 bases line up with TRBD2. V shed 5 bases and J 1 base; nucleotides not matched to a gene: 6. Germline V gives CDR1 SEHNR, CDR2 FQNEAQ (reference sequence). The CDR3 totals 15 residues. The chain's CDR3 is CASSLLAARTDTQYF. The DNA of the CDR3 is TGTGCCAGCAGCCTCCTAGCGGCCCGCACAGATACGCAGTATTTT.

The CDR3 bases are TGCGCCAGCAGCTTGGAGAGGGTAATGGGCGGCTACACCTTC. Encoded protein: CASSLERVMGGYTF. The V call is TRBV5-1, the J call TRBJ1-2; D gene ambiguous. Per germline, CDR1 SGHRS and CDR2 YFSETQ. V was pared by 0 bases and J by 8 bases, with 14 bases between. This CDR3 is built from 14 residues.

The chain joins TRBV6-1 to TRBJ2-6; the match to TRBD2 covers 7 bases. From germline, CDR1 is MNHNS and CDR2 SASEGT. After removal of 4 bases from V and 4 bases from J, the junction contained 4 bases not matched to a gene. The CDR3 covers 15 residues. The CDR3 DNA is TGTGCCAGCAGTGTAGAGGGAGGGGGGGCCAACGTCCTGACTTTC. It codes for CASSVEGGGANVLTF.

V gene TRBV6-5 combines with J gene TRBJ1-6; perhaps TRBD1 as D (5 bases). This CDR3 contains 13 residues. Germline CDR1 MNHEY, CDR2 SVGAGI. Trimming removed 4 bases at V and 7 bases at J, with 8 bases between. Here the CDR3 DNA reads TGTGCCAGCAGTTCCGACAGAAATTCACCCCTCCACTTT. It yields the protein CASSSDRNSPLHF.

This clone has more than one count but fewer than ten. The J gene is TRBJ2-1, the V gene TRBV4-2; TRBD2 aligns across 13 bases. Germline CDR1 and CDR2: LGHNA and YNFKEQ. After removal of 2 bases from V and 7 bases from J, the junction contained 2 bases not matched to a gene. There are 15 residues in the CDR3. This CDR3 is CASSQTLAGGNEQFF. The CDR3 nucleotides read TGTGCCAGCAGCCAAACACTAGCGGGAGGGAATGAGCAGTTCTTC.

The gene calls are TRBV5-5 and TRBJ1-1; D is ambiguous. With 0 bases removed from V and 3 bases from J, the gap between germline ends came to 9 bases. CDR3 length: 14 residues. Germline CDR1 SGHKS, CDR2 YYEKEE (reference sequence). For the CDR3, the DNA is TGTGCCAGCAGCTTGGGGCCGCCTGACACTGAAGCTTTCTTT. This translates into CASSLGPPDTEAFF.

This chain uses TRBV9 with TRBJ2-5; no clear D gene. CDR3 length: 13 residues. The germline V and J ends were trimmed by 4 bases and 5 bases, with 12 bases remaining between them. Germline V gene sequence: CDR1 SGDLS, CDR2 YYNGEE. This CDR3 is CASSLGLAETQYF. The CDR3 DNA sequence: TGTGCCAGCAGCCTCGGGTTGGCGGAGACCCAGTACTTC.

The rearrangement links TRBV6-5 to TRBJ1-1; no clear D gene. Germline CDR1 reads MNHEY; CDR2 reads SVGAGI. The CDR3 is 16 amino acids. Trimming pared 2 bases from V and 4 bases from J, leaving 17 bases between. Here the CDR3 DNA reads TGTGCCAGCAGTTACCTCCCCCGACTGGATACCACTGAAGCTTTCTTT. It specifies CASSYLPRLDTTEAFF.

The chain uses TRBV7-2 and TRBJ2-7; maybe TRBD2 (6 bases). Trimming removed 6 bases at V and 4 bases at J, with 16 bases between. The CDR3 is 14 residues long. Germline CDR1 reads SGHTA; CDR2 reads FQGNSA. Here the CDR3 reads CASRPYSGPYEQYF. CDR3 sequence (DNA): TGTGCCAGCAGGCCTTATAGCGGCCCTTACGAGCAGTACTTC.

The table lists this clone with a count of one. The V call is TRBV6-1, the J call TRBJ1-3; 7 bases line up with TRBD1. Unmatched junction bases numbered 7, after V lost 4 bases and J lost 4 bases. The V gene's germline CDR1 is MNHNS and CDR2 SASEGT. CDR3 size: 15 residues. Here the CDR3 DNA reads TGTGCCAGCAGTGGAGACAGGGCGAGCGGAAACACCATATATTTT. Residues: CASSGDRASGNTIYF.

The chain is built from TRBV11-1 and TRBJ2-5, with D hard to call. V was trimmed by 3 bases and J by 2 bases, leaving 10 bases between them. This CDR3 comprises 14 residues. CDR1 and CDR2 (germline): SGHAT, FQDESV (reference sequence). The CDR3: CASSLEQPQETQYF. DNA for the CDR3: TGTGCCAGCAGCTTGGAGCAGCCTCAAGAGACCCAGTACTTC.

This chain links TRBV5-1 with TRBJ2-5; no clear D. V shed 0 bases and J shed 7 bases, with 13 bases lying between them. Germline V lookup: CDR1 SGHRS, CDR2 YFSETQ. The CDR3 length is 14 residues. The CDR3 reads CASSLGQTRGTQYF. The DNA of the CDR3 is TGCGCCAGCAGCTTGGGGCAGACGCGAGGGACCCAGTACTTC.

This chain uses TRBV19 with TRBJ1-2; D is perhaps TRBD1 (5 bases). V was shortened by 0 bases and J by 4 bases, with 18 bases between the two germline ends. The CDR3 extends over 17 amino acids. Germline lookup yields CDR1 LNHDA and CDR2 SQIVND (reference sequence). The DNA for the CDR3 is TGTGCCAGTAGTATAGATACTCGGGGGACGGGGTTCTATGGCTACACCTTC. This sequence encodes CASSIDTRGTGFYGYTF.

This chain connects TRBV5-4 to TRBJ1-1; possibly TRBD1 for D (5 bases). V was cut by 7 bases and J by 6 bases, with 19 bases left in between. Germline V gene lookup returns CDR1 SGHNT and CDR2 YYREEE (reference sequence). CDR3 length: 14 amino acids. The CDR3 DNA follows: TGTGCCAGCGGAGACAGTCGTTCGGGCGCTGAAGCTTTCTTT. It codes for CASGDSRSGAEAFF.

The V gene is TRBV2, the J gene TRBJ1-2; tentatively, D is TRBD1 (6 bases). V lost 3 bases and J 4 bases, leaving 9 bases between the germline ends. Germline-derived CDR1 and CDR2 are SNHLY and FYNNEI. This CDR3 contains 13 residues. The CDR3 nucleotides read TGTGCCAGCAGTGAGACAGGCCCCTATGGCTACACCTTC. Translated: CASSETGPYGYTF.

The V gene is TRBV4-3, the J gene TRBJ2-1; TRBD2 is a possible D gene (6 bases). The CDR3 consists of 17 residues. Looked up from germline, CDR1 is LGHNA and CDR2 is YSLEER. V shed 0 bases and J shed 9 bases, with 21 bases lying between them. The CDR3 here is CASSQDRESGSRGEQFF. CDR3 DNA: TGCGCCAGCAGCCAAGATCGGGAGTCCGGCTCACGAGGTGAGCAGTTCTTC.

Only a few counts were recorded for this clone. The rearrangement uses TRBV7-9 and TRBJ1-1; possible D gene TRBD1, 5 bases. The germline gives CDR1 SEHNR, CDR2 FQNEAQ (reference sequence). The CDR3 contains 13 residues. The germline V and J ends were trimmed by 3 bases and 3 bases, with 8 bases remaining between them. Written as DNA, the CDR3 is TGTGCCAGCAGCTTGGGGGGAGACACTGAAGCTTTCTTT. It encodes CASSLGGDTEAFF.

The chain uses TRBV6-5 and TRBJ2-7; 11 bases are a match to TRBD2. CDR3 length: 15 residues. Germline assignment: CDR1 MNHEY and CDR2 SVGAGI. The ends lost 4 bases at V and 1 base at J; junction bases unmatched: 3. CDR3 DNA sequence: TGTGCCAGCAGTTTGCTAGCGGGGGGTTCCTACGAGCAGTACTTC. Amino acids: CASSLLAGGSYEQYF.

The chain couples TRBV13 to TRBJ2-1, with unresolved D. The germline V and J ends were trimmed by 1 base and 6 bases, with 4 bases remaining between them. The CDR3 totals 12 residues. From germline, CDR1 is PRHDT and CDR2 FYEKMQ (reference sequence). The chain's CDR3 is CASSLVVNEQFF. CDR3 DNA: TGTGCCAGCAGCTTAGTCGTCAATGAGCAGTTCTTC.

In regard to this clone: This sample also contains other DNA sequences that code for the same CDR3. The chain uses TRBV6-5 and TRBJ1-2; D gene ambiguous. Trimming took off 9 bases at V and 5 bases at J, with 10 bases between the two ends. The CDR3 runs to 11 residues. Germline CDR1 reads MNHEY; CDR2 reads SVGAGI. The CDR3: CASRQFYGYTF. CDR3 DNA: TGTGCCAGTCGCCAGTTTTATGGCTACACCTTC.